This T cell receptor beta chain was captured by sequencing in a study of neurological immune-mediated disorders (dated by TCRdb to about 2019). About the investigation overall: Of the approximately 35 multiple sclerosis patients, 31 had relapsing-remitting MS and 3 had secondary progressive MS. Using UMI-based sequencing, the study compared peripheral blood TCR-beta repertoires from patients with HTLV-I-associated myelopathy (HAM/TSP), patients with multiple sclerosis, and healthy controls. The approximately 110 TCR-beta libraries included longitudinal samples, technical triplicates and paired sorted CD4+ and CD8+ T-cell subsets alongside PBMC samples. The cohort comprised about 68 subjects: around 15 HAM/TSP patients, roughly 34 multiple sclerosis patients and 20 healthy controls. Results and caveats for the whole study, not just this receptor: Across subjects, expanded clones never shared an identical CDR3 amino acid sequence, which suggests that the TCR-beta repertoires in every group were private. The MS cluster was not associated with any clinical or MRI features, and the authors stated that larger cohorts are needed. The highest TCR clonal expansion was observed in HAM/TSP patients, whereas the lowest was observed in MS patients, even when compared with healthy controls. In phylogenetic analysis, the repertoires of 18 of 34 MS patients grouped into a cluster of related CDR3 sequences, which suggests a possible signature at the repertoire level.

Libraries from unsorted PBMCs were made from 2 million PBMCs kept in RNAlater at -80 degrees C until RNA extraction. Multiple sclerosis patients were enrolled in a US clinical protocol evaluating disease progression by magnetic resonance imaging. Peripheral blood underwent Ficoll-Hypaque density gradient centrifugation to isolate PBMCs, which were then cryopreserved in liquid nitrogen. The CDR3 has 19 amino acids, counting the end cysteine and phenylalanine. This entry keeps only the CDR3 DNA: 57 bases, framed from base 1. The germline V gene (reference sequence) sets CDR1 to LGHDT and CDR2 to YNNKEL. To synthesize cDNA, template-switch 5'RACE was performed with a primer carrying a 10-nucleotide random unique molecular identifier so that each TCR transcript was tagged. Every sequencing run yielded over 200 million TCR-beta sequences covering 15-18 subjects. The RNeasy kit was used to extract total RNA. The KAPA Real-time Library Amplification kit was used to amplify TCR-beta VDJ regions with primers for the TCR constant region and the 5'RACE anchor. A first PCR added sample indexes and Illumina adaptors, after which a second PCR increased the library yield. After Ampure bead purification, the roughly 650 bp TCR product was size-selected on a 2% E-gel SizeSelection system. Library quality was checked on a Bioanalyzer, concentration was measured with Qubit, and libraries were quantified with the Kapa Library Quantification kit before pooling. An Illumina HiSeq 2500 sequenced the libraries paired-end 2 x 150 bp. To increase sequence diversity, roughly 25-31% phiX was spiked into each library pool. The original pipeline was this. The quality-filtered reads were processed with the UMI-based MiGEC pipeline, whose error correction step removed more than 75% of the raw TCR sequences. VDJ genes were aligned to IMGT germline references, and clonotypes were defined by unique CDR3 amino acid sequence plus V-J genes. Clonal expansion, Shannon diversity and CDR3 relatedness were evaluated with VDJtools (CalcPairwiseDistances, ClusterSamples), while phylogenetic trees were built in CLCbio workbench. Expanded clones were defined as having at least 8 unique UMIs, based on coefficient-of-variation modelling across technical triplicates. The raw public data were reprocessed by TCRdb itself: fastp quality trimming at Q25, MiXCR clonotype calling, in-frame beta chains only. Rows are unified per CDR3 protein, each entry keeping the most common DNA and genes. The V and J calls were not made by the authors but by TCRdb's processing. The sample yields tens of thousands of distinct CDR3 sequences; about 2.5% were counted once. The leading ten clones occupy around 3% of the sample.

Notes on this clonotype: The clone's antigen remains unknown. An end of the junction does not agree with germline; a read error may underlie this.

The chain is encoded by TRBV3-1 joined to TRBJ2-7; the D gene assignment is perhaps TRBD1 or TRBD2, with each matching 5 bases. The sequence derives from a man aged 50-59 years with multiple sclerosis. Sequenced input: PBMCs. The CDR3 loop reads CAISQGWSWLGTETYEQYF. The DNA reads as follows: TGTGCCATCAGCCAAGGCTGGAGCTGGTTGGGGACGGAGACCTACGAGCAGTACTTC.